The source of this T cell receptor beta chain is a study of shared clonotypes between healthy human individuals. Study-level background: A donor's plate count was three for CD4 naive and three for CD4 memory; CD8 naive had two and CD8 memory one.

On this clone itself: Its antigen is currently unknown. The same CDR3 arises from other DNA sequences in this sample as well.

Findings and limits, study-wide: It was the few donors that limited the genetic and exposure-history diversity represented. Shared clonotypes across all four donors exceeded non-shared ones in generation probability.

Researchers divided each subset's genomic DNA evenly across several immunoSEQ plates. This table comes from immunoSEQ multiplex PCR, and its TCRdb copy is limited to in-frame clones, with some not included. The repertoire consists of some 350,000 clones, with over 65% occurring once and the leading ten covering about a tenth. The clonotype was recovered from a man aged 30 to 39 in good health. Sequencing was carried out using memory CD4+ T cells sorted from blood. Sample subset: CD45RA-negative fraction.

This CDR3 is CAWSVGVYEQYF. CDR3 nucleotide sequence: TGTGCCTGGAGTGTTGGTGTCTACGAGCAGTACTTC. The chain is built from TRBV30 and TRBJ2-7; D is unclear. V lost 0 bases and J lost 3, with 6 bases in between. The CDR3 totals 12 residues. The germline V gene encodes CDR1 GTSNPN and CDR2 SVGIG (reference sequence).